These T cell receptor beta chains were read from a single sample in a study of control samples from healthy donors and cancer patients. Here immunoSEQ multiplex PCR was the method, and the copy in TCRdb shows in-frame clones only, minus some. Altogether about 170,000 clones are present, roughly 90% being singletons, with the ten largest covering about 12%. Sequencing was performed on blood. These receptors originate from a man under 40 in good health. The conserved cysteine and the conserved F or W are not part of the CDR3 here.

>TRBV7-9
ASSSLAGSPDTQY
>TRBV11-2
ASSSGYEQY
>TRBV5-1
ASSLGTGNYEQY
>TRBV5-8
ASRSNQPQH
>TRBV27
ASSFLRSSGANVLT
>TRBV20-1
SASWFSGSMGGTDTQY
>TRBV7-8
ASSSSVFTDTQY
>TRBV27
ASSPTPYEQY
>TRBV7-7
ASSAGIGTDTQY
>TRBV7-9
ASRSNGTGFYNEQF
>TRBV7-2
ASSLAEDTQY
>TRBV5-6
ASSLPPPSGKETQY
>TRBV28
ASSLGGSLETQY
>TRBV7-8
ASSLRGTDQPQH
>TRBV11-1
ASSLAGHEQF
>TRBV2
ASSETALDRFYSNQPQH
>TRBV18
ASSRFTGRSYNEQF
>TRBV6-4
ASSDKIGETQY
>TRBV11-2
ASSREFGEQF
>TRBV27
ASSSTRPDNEQF
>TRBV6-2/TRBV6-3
ASSYSSLSSYNEQF
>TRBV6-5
ASSSPSGGSYEQY
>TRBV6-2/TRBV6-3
ASSLGQGMTTGELF
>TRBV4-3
ASSQDLDRGHTGELF
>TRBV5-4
ASSTQGGSTDEQY
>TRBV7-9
ASSLVGLNTEAF
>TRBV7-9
ASSLGQGKLGAKNIQY
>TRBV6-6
ASSYSPVSSYNEQF
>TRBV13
ASSLGPGANYGYT
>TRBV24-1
ATSDLAGLAF
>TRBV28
ASRTQGGQPQH
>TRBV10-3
AISYGQGPPATTGNTIY
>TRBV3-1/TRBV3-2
ASSTTTTYNEQF
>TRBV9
ASSEGPEGPQH